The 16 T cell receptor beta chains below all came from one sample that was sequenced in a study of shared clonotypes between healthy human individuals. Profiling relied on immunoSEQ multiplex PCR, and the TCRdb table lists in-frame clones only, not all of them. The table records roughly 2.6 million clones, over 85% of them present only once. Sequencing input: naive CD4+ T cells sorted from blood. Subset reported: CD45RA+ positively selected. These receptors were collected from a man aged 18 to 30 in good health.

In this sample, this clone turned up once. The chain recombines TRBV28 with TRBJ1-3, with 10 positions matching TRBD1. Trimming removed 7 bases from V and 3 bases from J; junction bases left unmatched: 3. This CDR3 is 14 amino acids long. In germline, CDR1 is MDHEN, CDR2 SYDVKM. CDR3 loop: CASTGQGFGNTIYF. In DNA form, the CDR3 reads TGTGCCAGCACGGGACAGGGGTTTGGAAACACCATATATTTT.

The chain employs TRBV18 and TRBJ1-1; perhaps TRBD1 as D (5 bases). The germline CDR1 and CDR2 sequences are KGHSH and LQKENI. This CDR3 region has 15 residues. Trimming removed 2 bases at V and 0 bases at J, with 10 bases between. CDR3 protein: CASSPIGQMNTEAFF. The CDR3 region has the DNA TGTGCCAGCTCACCAATTGGACAAATGAACACTGAAGCTTTCTTT.

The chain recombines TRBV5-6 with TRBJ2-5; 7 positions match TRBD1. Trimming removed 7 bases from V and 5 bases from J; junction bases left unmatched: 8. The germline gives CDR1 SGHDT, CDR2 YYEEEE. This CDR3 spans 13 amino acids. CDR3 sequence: CASCRDRLETQYF. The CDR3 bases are TGTGCCAGCTGCAGGGACAGATTGGAGACCCAGTACTTC.

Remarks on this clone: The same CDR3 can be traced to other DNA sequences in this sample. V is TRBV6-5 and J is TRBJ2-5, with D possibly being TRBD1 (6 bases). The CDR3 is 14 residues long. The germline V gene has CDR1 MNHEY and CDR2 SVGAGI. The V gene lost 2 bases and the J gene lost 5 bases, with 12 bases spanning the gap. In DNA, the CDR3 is TGTGCCAGCAGTTACGCACAGGGTGGGGAGACCCAGTACTTC. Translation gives CASSYAQGGETQYF.

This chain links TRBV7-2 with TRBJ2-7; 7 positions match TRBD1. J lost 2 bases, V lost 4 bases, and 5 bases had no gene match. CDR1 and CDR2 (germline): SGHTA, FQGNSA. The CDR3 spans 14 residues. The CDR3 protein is CASSWLTGTYEQYF. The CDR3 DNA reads TGTGCCAGCAGCTGGTTGACAGGGACCTACGAGCAGTACTTC.

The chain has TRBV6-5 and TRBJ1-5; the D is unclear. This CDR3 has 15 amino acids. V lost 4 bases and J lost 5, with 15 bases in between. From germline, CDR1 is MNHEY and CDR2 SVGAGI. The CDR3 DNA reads TGTGCCAGCAGTTTTAAGTCGGGGAAGTATCAGCCCCAGCATTTT. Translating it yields CASSFKSGKYQPQHF.

The CDR3 DNA follows: TGTGCCAGCAGCTTAGATTTGGGACACTCCAGGAGGGACACTGAAGCTTTCTTT. Amino acid sequence: CASSLDLGHSRRDTEAFF. This chain uses TRBV7-9 with TRBJ1-1; weak D call: TRBD1 (6 bases). This CDR3 has 18 residues. Germline-derived CDR1 and CDR2 are SEHNR and FQNEAQ (reference sequence). Trimming cost V 1 base and J 3 bases, with 21 bases left between them.

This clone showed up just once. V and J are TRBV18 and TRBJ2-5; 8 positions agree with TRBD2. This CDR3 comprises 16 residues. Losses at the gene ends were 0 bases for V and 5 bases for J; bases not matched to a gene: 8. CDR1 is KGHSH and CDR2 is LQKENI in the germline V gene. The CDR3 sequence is CASSPPNLRGGETQYF. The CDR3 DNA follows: TGTGCCAGCTCACCACCGAATCTCCGCGGGGGGGAGACCCAGTACTTC.

The CDR3 loop is CASSLLGNLYEQYF. In DNA form, the CDR3 reads TGCGCCAGCAGCTTGCTAGGGAACTTATACGAGCAGTACTTC. V is TRBV5-1 and J is TRBJ2-7; D remains ambiguous. The length of the CDR3 is 14 residues. Per germline, CDR1 SGHRS and CDR2 YFSETQ. Trimming took 1 base from V and 4 from J, leaving 12 bases between them.

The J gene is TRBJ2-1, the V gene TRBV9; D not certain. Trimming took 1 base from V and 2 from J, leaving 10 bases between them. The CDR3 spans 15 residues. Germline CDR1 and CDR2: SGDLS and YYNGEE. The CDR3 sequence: CASSVQAVAYNEQFF. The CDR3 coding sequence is TGTGCCAGCAGCGTACAAGCTGTTGCCTACAATGAGCAGTTCTTC. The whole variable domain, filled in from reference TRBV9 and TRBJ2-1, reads DSGVTQTPKHLITATGQRVTLRCSPRSGDLSVYWYQQSLDQGLQFLIQYYNGEERAKGNILERFSAQQFPDLHSELNLSSLELGDSALYFCASSVQAVAYNEQFFGPGTRLTVL.

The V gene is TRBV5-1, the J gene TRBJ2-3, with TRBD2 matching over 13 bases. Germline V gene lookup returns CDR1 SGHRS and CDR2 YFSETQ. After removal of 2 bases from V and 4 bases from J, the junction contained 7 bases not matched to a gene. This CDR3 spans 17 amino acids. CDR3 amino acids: CASSLKWTSGGSDTQYF. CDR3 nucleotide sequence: TGCGCCAGCAGCTTAAAATGGACTAGCGGGGGTTCAGATACGCAGTATTTT. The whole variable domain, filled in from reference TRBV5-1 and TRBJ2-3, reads KAGVTQTPRYLIKTRGQQVTLSCSPISGHRSVSWYQQTPGQGLQFLFEYFSETQRNKGNFPGRFSGRQFSNSRSEMNVSTLELGDSALYLCASSLKWTSGGSDTQYFGPGTRLTVL.

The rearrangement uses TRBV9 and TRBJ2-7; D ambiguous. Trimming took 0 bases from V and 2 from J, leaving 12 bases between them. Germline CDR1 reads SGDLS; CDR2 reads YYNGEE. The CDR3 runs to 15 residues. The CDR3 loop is CASSVALGQTYEQYF. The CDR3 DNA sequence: TGTGCCAGCAGCGTAGCTCTTGGCCAGACCTACGAGCAGTACTTC.

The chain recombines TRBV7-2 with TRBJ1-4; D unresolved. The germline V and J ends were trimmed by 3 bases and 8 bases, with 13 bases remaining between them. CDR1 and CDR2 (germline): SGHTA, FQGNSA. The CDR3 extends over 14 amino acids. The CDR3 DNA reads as TGTGCCAGCAGCTTTCCTGGAAATGGAGAAAAACTGTTTTTT. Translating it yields CASSFPGNGEKLFF.

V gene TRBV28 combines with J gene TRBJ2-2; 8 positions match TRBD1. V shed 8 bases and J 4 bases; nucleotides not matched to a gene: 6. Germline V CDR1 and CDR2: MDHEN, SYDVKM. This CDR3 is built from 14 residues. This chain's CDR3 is CASVTGAPTGELFF. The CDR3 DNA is TGTGCCAGCGTGACAGGGGCTCCCACCGGGGAGCTGTTTTTT.

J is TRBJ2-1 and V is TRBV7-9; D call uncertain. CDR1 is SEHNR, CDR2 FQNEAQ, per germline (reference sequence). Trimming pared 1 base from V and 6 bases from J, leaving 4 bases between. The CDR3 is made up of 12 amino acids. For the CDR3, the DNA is TGTGCCAGCAGCTTAGTAGCCAATGAGCAGTTCTTC. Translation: CASSLVANEQFF.

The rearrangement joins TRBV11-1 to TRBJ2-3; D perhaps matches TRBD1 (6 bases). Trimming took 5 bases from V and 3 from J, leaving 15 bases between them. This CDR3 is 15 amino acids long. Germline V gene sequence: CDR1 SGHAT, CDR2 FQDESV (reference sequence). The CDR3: CASSPLGGGTDTQYF. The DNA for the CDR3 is TGTGCCAGCAGCCCACTTGGGGGCGGGACAGATACGCAGTATTTT.